This T cell receptor (beta chain) appears in the sequencing data of a study of T cell responses to AZD1222 COVID-19 vaccine. Study background: Researchers grouped second doses given at about 4 or about 12 weeks into one pool. Points from the study as a whole: The donor cohort was predominantly white British with a female majority, and clonal diversity may have been underestimated. Repertoires were obtained only post-peak T cell response.

Sequencing was performed with immunoSEQ multiplex PCR; in TCRdb, only in-frame clones are kept and a portion is missing. The data hold about 210,000 clones, with 85% to 95% observed a single time. Trimming took off 6 bases at V and 7 bases at J, with 16 bases between the two ends. This CDR3 comprises 15 residues. Germline loops: CDR1 LNHDA, CDR2 SQIVND (reference sequence). As regards this clone: What it recognizes is unknown.

The specimen comprised peripheral blood, sampled on day 0 of AZD1222 vaccination. The chain combines TRBV19 with TRBJ1-6; D perhaps matches TRBD1 (5 bases). The TCR was taken from an adult in good health. CDR3 sequence: CASSPPGGRNSPLHF. CDR3 DNA sequence: TGTGCCAGTAGCCCCCCCGGGGGGAGGAATTCACCCCTCCACTTT.